One sample yielded the 5 T cell receptor beta chains listed below, sequenced in a study of shared clonotypes between healthy human individuals. The protocol was immunoSEQ multiplex PCR, while the TCRdb copy is restricted to in-frame clones and leaves out a portion. The table lists about 1.5 million clones, 96% of them singletons. The sample consisted of naive CD4+ T cells sorted from blood. Indicated subset: CD45RA+ positively selected. The source of these receptors is a man aged 30 to 45 in good health.

V gene TRBV19 combines with J gene TRBJ2-5; D is perhaps TRBD1 (5 bases). With 3 bases removed from V and 5 bases from J, the gap between germline ends came to 10 bases. The CDR3 has 13 residues. Germline V gives CDR1 LNHDA, CDR2 SQIVND (reference sequence). Here the CDR3 DNA reads TGTGCCAGTAGTATCAGGGTATGGGAGACCCAGTACTTC. Its protein is CASSIRVWETQYF.

This clone was seen just once. This chain uses TRBV7-6 with TRBJ2-1; TRBD1 is a possible D gene (6 bases). CDR3 length: 16 amino acids. V gave up 5 bases and J gave up 5 bases, with 19 bases separating them. Germline V CDR1 and CDR2: SGHVS, FNYEAQ. The CDR3 DNA follows: TGTGCCAGCAGCCCAATCCGGGACAATCCAAACAATGAGCAGTTCTTC. It yields the protein CASSPIRDNPNNEQFF.

This chain links TRBV2 with TRBJ2-2, with D perhaps assigned TRBD1 or TRBD2 (6 bases each). The germline gives CDR1 SNHLY, CDR2 FYNNEI. The CDR3 is 15 amino acids. V dropped 7 bases and J dropped 1 base, with 13 bases sitting between them. The CDR3: CASNPGARNTGELFF. The DNA of the CDR3 is TGTGCCAGCAACCCGGGGGCGCGGAACACCGGGGAGCTGTTTTTT.

Here the CDR3 DNA reads TGCAGCGGCCGGACTAGCGGGAATGAGCAGTTCTTC. Protein product: CSGRTSGNEQFF. The chain carries TRBV29-1 and TRBJ2-1; 11 bases are a match to TRBD2. The germline CDR1 and CDR2 sequences are SQVTM and ANQGSEA. The CDR3 has 12 amino acids. The V and J ends lost 7 bases and 7 bases, in that order; junction bases with no gene match: 3.

The rearrangement joins TRBV10-2 to TRBJ2-1, with 10 bases aligning to TRBD2. The CDR3 is made up of 14 amino acids. Germline CDR1 is WSHSY and CDR2 is SAAADI. After removal of 2 bases from V and 14 bases from J, the junction contained 9 bases not matched to a gene. The CDR3 reads CASSERSSGSWKFF. CDR3 DNA sequence: TGCGCCAGCAGTGAGAGGTCTAGCGGGAGTTGGAAGTTCTTC.